These T cell receptor beta chains were read from a single sample in a study of blood T cell repertoires in COVID-19. TCRdb's copy holds only in-frame clones and misses some; the assay was immunoSEQ multiplex PCR. The data contain some 140,000 clones, approximately 86% of them singletons. Sequenced: peripheral blood. These receptors came from a woman between 50 and 59 years old who had recovered from COVID-19. The CDR3 runs from the conserved cysteine through the conserved F or W. Fields, in order: J gene, V gene, D gene, clone size, CDR3 protein, CDR3 DNA. D genes are given only for firm matches. Only some rows state a clone size, as once, few, many or a class for expanded clones.

TRBJ1-4	TRBV5-8	.	.	CASSPLGLGLNEKLFF	TGTGCCAGCAGCCCGCTGGGTCTGGGGCTTAATGAAAAACTGTTTTTT
TRBJ1-6	TRBV30	.	.	CAWSDGGNSPLHF	TGTGCCTGGAGTGACGGGGGGAATTCACCCCTCCACTTT
TRBJ1-1	TRBV2	TRBD1	.	CASSRIGTANTEAFF	TGTGCCAGCAGCCGCATAGGGACAGCGAACACTGAAGCTTTCTTT
TRBJ1-4	TRBV2	TRBD1	.	CAGIRDRGEKLFF	TGTGCCGGAATCCGGGACAGGGGTGAAAAACTGTTTTTT
TRBJ2-7	TRBV18	TRBD1	.	CASSPPIGQGADEQYF	TGTGCCAGCTCACCACCAATCGGACAGGGGGCAGACGAGCAGTACTTC
TRBJ1-5	TRBV3-1/TRBV3-2	TRBD1	.	CASSQDPWTGGQPQHF	TGTGCCAGCAGCCAAGACCCTTGGACAGGGGGTCAGCCCCAGCATTTT
TRBJ1-6	TRBV28	TRBD1	.	CASSLIGQGAGNSPLHF	TGTGCCAGCAGTTTAATCGGACAGGGGGCGGGGAATTCACCCCTCCACTTT
TRBJ1-1	TRBV11-3	.	.	CASSLGSGTEAFF	TGTGCCAGCAGCTTAGGTTCCGGGACTGAAGCTTTCTTT
TRBJ1-1	TRBV14	.	medium-sized	CASSPAGALYTEAFF	TGTGCCAGCAGCCCTGCAGGGGCTTTGTACACTGAAGCTTTCTTT
TRBJ1-1	TRBV20-1	.	.	CSASGGGPNTEAFF	TGCAGTGCTAGTGGGGGGGGGCCGAACACTGAAGCTTTCTTT
TRBJ2-5	TRBV6-6	.	.	CASSYLAGRETQYF	TGTGCCAGCAGTTACTTGGCAGGAAGGGAGACCCAGTACTTC
TRBJ1-2	TRBV6-2/TRBV6-3	.	.	CASSYSAAFYGYTF	TGTGCCAGCAGTTACTCGGCTGCCTTCTATGGCTACACCTTC
TRBJ2-7	TRBV10-3	TRBD1	.	CAISESPLRTGGLSSYEQYF	TGTGCCATCAGTGAGTCCCCCCTCCGGACAGGTGGTCTGAGCTCCTACGAGCAGTACTTC
TRBJ2-7	TRBV5-1	TRBD2	many	CASSVGLAGGRRQSYEQYF	TGCGCCAGCAGCGTGGGACTAGCGGGAGGGCGACGACAATCCTACGAGCAGTACTTC
TRBJ2-2	TRBV5-1	TRBD2	.	CASSLRRGEATGELFF	TGCGCCAGCAGCTTGCGGCGGGGGGAGGCCACCGGGGAGCTGTTTTTT
TRBJ2-4	TRBV3-1/TRBV3-2	.	.	CASSQFGVNIQYF	TGTGCCAGCAGCCAGTTCGGTGTAAACATTCAGTACTTC
TRBJ1-2	TRBV19	.	.	CASSTLDSSKNYGYTF	TGTGCCAGTAGTACCCTAGACAGTTCAAAGAACTATGGCTACACCTTC
TRBJ2-3	TRBV7-6	.	.	CASSLDGGIGNTQYF	TGTGCCAGCAGCTTAGACGGAGGGATTGGGAATACGCAGTATTTT
TRBJ2-7	TRBV12-5	TRBD2	.	CASGSGLAGSYEQYF	TGTGCTAGTGGTTCGGGTCTAGCGGGGTCCTACGAGCAGTACTTC
TRBJ1-5	TRBV4-1	.	.	CASSQDGESLSNQPQHF	TGCGCCAGCAGCCAAGACGGAGAGAGCCTTAGCAATCAGCCCCAGCATTTT
TRBJ1-1	TRBV19	.	.	CASSIVVAGWGQNTEAFF	TGTGCCAGTAGTATAGTTGTCGCAGGGTGGGGTCAAAACACTGAAGCTTTCTTT
TRBJ1-3	TRBV4-1	.	.	CASSQAKGGSGNTIYF	TGCGCCAGCAGCCAAGCCAAGGGGGGGTCTGGAAACACCATATATTTT
TRBJ1-2	TRBV6-5	.	.	CASSYTHPTNYGYTF	TGTGCCAGCAGTTATACTCACCCGACTAACTATGGCTACACCTTC
TRBJ1-3	TRBV7-2	.	.	CASSISNSGNTIYF	TGTGCCAGCAGCATCTCTAACTCTGGAAACACCATATATTTT
TRBJ1-2	TRBV18	.	.	CASSPQGGPGGYTF	TGTGCCAGCTCACCACAGGGCGGGCCAGGTGGCTACACCTTC
TRBJ2-2	TRBV6-7	TRBD2	.	CASLMGLAGGPKNTGELFF	TGTGCCAGCCTAATGGGACTAGCGGGAGGGCCGAAGAACACCGGGGAGCTGTTTTTT